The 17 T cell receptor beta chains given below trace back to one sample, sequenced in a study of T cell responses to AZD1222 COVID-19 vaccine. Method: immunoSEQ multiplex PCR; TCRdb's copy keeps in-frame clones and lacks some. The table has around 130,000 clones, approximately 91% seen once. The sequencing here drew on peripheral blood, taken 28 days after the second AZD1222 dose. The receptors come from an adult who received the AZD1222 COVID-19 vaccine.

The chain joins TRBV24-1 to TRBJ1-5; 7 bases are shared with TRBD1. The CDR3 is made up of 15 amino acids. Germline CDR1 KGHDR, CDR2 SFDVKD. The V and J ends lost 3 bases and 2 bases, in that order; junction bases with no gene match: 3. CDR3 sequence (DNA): TGTGCCACCAGTGATAATACAGGGGGCAATCAGCCCCAGCATTTT. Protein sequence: CATSDNTGGNQPQHF.

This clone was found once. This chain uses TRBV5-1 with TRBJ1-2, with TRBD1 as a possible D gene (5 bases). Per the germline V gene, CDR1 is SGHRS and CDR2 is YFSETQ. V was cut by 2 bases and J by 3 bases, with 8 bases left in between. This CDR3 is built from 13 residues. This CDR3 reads CASSFATDYGYTF. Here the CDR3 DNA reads TGCGCCAGCAGCTTTGCGACAGACTATGGCTACACCTTC.

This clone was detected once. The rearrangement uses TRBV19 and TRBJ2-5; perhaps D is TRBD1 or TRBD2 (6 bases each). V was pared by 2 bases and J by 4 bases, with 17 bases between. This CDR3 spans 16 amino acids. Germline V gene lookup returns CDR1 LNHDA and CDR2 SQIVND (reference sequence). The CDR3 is CASSIRGTLGRETQYF. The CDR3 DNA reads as TGTGCCAGTAGTATACGCGGGACACTAGGGAGAGAGACCCAGTACTTC.

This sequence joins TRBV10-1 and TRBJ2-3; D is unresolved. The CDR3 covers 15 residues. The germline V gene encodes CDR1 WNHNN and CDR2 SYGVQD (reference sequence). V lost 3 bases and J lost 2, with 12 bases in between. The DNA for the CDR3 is TGCGCCAGCAGTGACCCCGGACCCGACACAGATACGCAGTATTTT. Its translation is CASSDPGPDTDTQYF.

The CDR3, as DNA: TGTGCCAGCAGTGAGGGACAGGGGAACACTGAAGCTTTCTTT. Encoded protein: CASSEGQGNTEAFF. The rearrangement uses TRBV2 and TRBJ1-1; TRBD1 matches 9 bases. Trimming at V came to 3 bases and at J to 1 base, leaving 0 bases not matched to a gene. The CDR3 consists of 14 residues. Germline V lookup: CDR1 SNHLY, CDR2 FYNNEI.

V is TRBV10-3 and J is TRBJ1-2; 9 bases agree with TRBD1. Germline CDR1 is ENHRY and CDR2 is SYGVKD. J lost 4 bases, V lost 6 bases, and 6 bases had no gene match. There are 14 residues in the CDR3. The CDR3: CAIRWTGEFYGYTF. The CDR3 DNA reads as TGTGCCATCAGGTGGACAGGGGAGTTCTATGGCTACACCTTC.

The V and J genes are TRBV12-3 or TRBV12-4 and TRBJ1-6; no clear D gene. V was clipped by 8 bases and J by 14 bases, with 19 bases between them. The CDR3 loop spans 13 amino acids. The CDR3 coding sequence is TGTGCCAGCCAGACGGACCTCCGAGAAACCCTCCACTTT. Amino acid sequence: CASQTDLRETLHF.

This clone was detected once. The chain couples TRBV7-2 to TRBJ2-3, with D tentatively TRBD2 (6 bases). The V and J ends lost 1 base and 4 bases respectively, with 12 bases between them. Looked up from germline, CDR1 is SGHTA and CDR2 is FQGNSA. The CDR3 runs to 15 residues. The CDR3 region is CASSLVGSAADTQYF. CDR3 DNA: TGTGCCAGCAGCTTAGTCGGGAGTGCAGCAGATACGCAGTATTTT.

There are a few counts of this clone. The DNA for the CDR3 is TGCGCCAGAGTCTATCAGCCCCAGCATTTT. Its translation: CARVYQPQHF. The chain is built from TRBV5-1 and TRBJ1-5; no clear D gene. The CDR3 spans 10 residues. Looked up from germline, CDR1 is SGHRS and CDR2 is YFSETQ. The V and J ends lost 8 bases and 5 bases respectively, with 5 bases between them.

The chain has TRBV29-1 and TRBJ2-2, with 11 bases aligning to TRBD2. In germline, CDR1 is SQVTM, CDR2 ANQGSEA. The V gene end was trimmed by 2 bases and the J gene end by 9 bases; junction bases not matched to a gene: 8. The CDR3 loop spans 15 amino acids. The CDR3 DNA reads TGCAGCGTTGAACCCCTAGCGGGAGGACCCCGGGAGCTGTTTTTT. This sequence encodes CSVEPLAGGPRELFF.

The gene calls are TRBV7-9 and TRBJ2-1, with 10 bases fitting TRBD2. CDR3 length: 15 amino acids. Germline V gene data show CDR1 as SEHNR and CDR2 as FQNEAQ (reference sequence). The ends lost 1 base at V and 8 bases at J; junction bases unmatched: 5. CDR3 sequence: CASSLGGTSADEQFF. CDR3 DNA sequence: TGTGCCAGCAGCTTAGGAGGGACTAGCGCCGATGAGCAGTTCTTC.

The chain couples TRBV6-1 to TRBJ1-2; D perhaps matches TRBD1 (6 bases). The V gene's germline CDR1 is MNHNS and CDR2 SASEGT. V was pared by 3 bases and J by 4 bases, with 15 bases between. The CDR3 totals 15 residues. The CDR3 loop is CASSDGGGRAYGYTF. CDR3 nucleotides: TGTGCCAGCAGTGACGGGGGGGGGCGAGCCTATGGCTACACCTTC.

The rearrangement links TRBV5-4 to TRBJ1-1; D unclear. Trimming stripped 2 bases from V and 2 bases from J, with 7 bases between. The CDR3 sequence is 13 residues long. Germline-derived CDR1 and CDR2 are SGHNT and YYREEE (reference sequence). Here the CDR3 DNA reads TGTGCCAGCAGCTTTTGGGGAAACACTGAAGCTTTCTTT. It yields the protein CASSFWGNTEAFF.

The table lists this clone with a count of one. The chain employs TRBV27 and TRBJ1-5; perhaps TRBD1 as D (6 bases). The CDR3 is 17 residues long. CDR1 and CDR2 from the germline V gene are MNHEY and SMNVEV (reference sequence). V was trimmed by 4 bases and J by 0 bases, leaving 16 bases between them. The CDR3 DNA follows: TGTGCCAGCAGTTCCAAGACAGGACTTTATAGCAATCAGCCCCAGCATTTT. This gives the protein CASSSKTGLYSNQPQHF.

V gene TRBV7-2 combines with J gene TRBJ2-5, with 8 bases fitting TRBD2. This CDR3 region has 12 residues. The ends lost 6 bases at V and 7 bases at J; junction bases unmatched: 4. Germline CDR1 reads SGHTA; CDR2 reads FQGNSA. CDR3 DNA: TGTGCCAGCAGTCAGGCGGGGGGGACCCAGTACTTC. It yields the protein CASSQAGGTQYF.

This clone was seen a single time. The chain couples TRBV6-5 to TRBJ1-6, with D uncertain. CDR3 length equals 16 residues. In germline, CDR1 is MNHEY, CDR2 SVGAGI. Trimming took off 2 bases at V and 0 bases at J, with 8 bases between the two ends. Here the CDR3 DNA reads TGTGCCAGCAGTTACGAGCGAAGCTCCTATAATTCACCCCTCCACTTT. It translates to CASSYERSSYNSPLHF.

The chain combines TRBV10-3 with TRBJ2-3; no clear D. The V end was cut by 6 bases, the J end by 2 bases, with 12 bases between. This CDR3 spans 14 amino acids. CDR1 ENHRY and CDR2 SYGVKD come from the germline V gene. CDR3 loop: CAISGPYITDTQYF. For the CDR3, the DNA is TGTGCCATCAGCGGACCCTATATCACAGATACGCAGTATTTT.